These T cell receptor beta chains were read from a single sample in a study of graft-versus-host responses after intestinal transplantation. Libraries were prepared by immunoSEQ multiplex PCR; TCRdb keeps only in-frame clonotypes and omits some of them. The data hold some 10,000 clones, with around 93% observed a single time. The specimen was PBMCs, collected 68 days after transplant. All receptors come from a human patient who received an intestinal transplant, so some T cells may come from the graft donor. The CDR3 runs from the conserved cysteine through the conserved F or W. Each record gives: J gene, D gene, clone size, V gene, CDR3 protein, CDR3 DNA. D genes are given only for firm matches. Clone sizes are given selectively: once, few, many, or a class where the clone is expanded.

>TRBJ1-5|-|-|TRBV6-6
CASSYRWNQPQHF
TGTGCCAGCAGTTATAGATGGAATCAGCCCCAGCATTTT
>TRBJ1-1|TRBD1|-|TRBV4-1
CASSHQIDRADTEAFF
TGCGCCAGCAGCCACCAAATTGACAGGGCGGACACTGAAGCTTTCTTT
>TRBJ1-4|-|-|TRBV6-5
CASSYMGSNEKLFF
TGTGCCAGCAGTTACATGGGGAGTAATGAAAAACTGTTTTTT
>TRBJ2-4|TRBD2|-|TRBV12-5
CASGLVRGRGAKNIQYF
TGTGCTAGTGGTTTGGTAAGAGGGCGGGGGGCCAAAAACATTCAGTACTTC
>TRBJ2-6|-|-|TRBV6-5
CASSPGFSGANVLTF
TGTGCCAGCAGTCCAGGCTTCTCTGGGGCCAACGTCCTGACTTTC
>TRBJ2-4|-|-|TRBV6-5
CASSPSAAKNIQYF
TGTGCCAGCAGCCCTTCGGCAGCCAAAAACATTCAGTACTTC
>TRBJ1-1|-|-|TRBV15
CATSRVEGGEAFF
TGTGCCACCAGCAGAGTTGAAGGCGGTGAAGCTTTCTTT
>TRBJ2-7|TRBD2|-|TRBV6-1
CASSHGGNYEQYF
TGTGCCAGCAGCCACGGGGGGAACTACGAGCAGTACTTC
>TRBJ2-1|TRBD2|-|TRBV7-3
CASSLTLSSTGLAGQIYSYNEQFF
TGTGCCAGCAGCTTAACGCTATCTTCCACGGGACTAGCGGGTCAAATATACTCTTACAATGAGCAGTTCTTC
>TRBJ2-7|-|-|TRBV6-5
CASSYPAAGRDYEQYF
TGTGCCAGCAGTTATCCGGCGGCGGGAAGAGACTACGAGCAGTACTTC
>TRBJ1-5|TRBD1|once|TRBV7-8
CASSLRGQSNQPQHF
TGTGCCAGCAGCTTAAGGGGACAGAGCAATCAGCCCCAGCATTTT
>TRBJ2-7|-|-|TRBV27
CASSFPIAYEQYF
TGTGCCAGCAGTTTTCCTATTGCCTACGAGCAGTACTTC
>TRBJ1-6|-|-|TRBV6-5
CASSYDEYNSPLHF
TGTGCCAGCAGTTACGATGAGTATAATTCACCCCTCCACTTT
>TRBJ1-1|TRBD1|-|TRBV19
CASKVTGLNTEAFF
TGTGCCAGTAAAGTGACAGGGTTGAACACTGAAGCTTTCTTT
>TRBJ2-1|-|-|TRBV19
CASSKDSPYNEQFF
TGTGCCAGTAGTAAGGACAGTCCCTACAATGAGCAGTTCTTC
>TRBJ1-1|-|-|TRBV5-5
CASSFSGHLNTEAFF
TGTGCCAGCAGCTTTTCTGGACACCTGAACACTGAAGCTTTCTTT
>TRBJ2-3|-|-|TRBV5-1
CASSLEFLTDTQYF
TGCGCCAGCAGCTTGGAGTTCCTCACAGATACGCAGTATTTT
>TRBJ1-2|-|-|TRBV6-1
CASSEAVPRDYGYTF
TGTGCCAGCAGTGAAGCGGTCCCCCGGGATTATGGCTACACCTTC
>TRBJ1-6|-|-|TRBV25-1
CASSSSSGFNSPLHF
TGTGCCAGCAGTTCTAGCAGCGGATTTAATTCACCCCTCCACTTT
>TRBJ2-7|TRBD1|-|TRBV6-5
CASSYGQGIYEQYF
TGTGCCAGCAGTTATGGACAGGGGATATACGAGCAGTACTTC
>TRBJ2-1|-|-|TRBV6-1
CASRYNEQFF
TGTGCCAGTCGGTACAATGAGCAGTTCTTC
>TRBJ1-1|-|-|TRBV6-1
CASSLSTDMNTEAFF
TGTGCCAGCAGTCTGTCGACAGACATGAACACTGAAGCTTTCTTT
>TRBJ2-1|-|-|TRBV27
CASSATDDINEQFF
TGTGCCTCCTCAGCGACGGACGATATCAATGAGCAGTTCTTC
>TRBJ2-7|-|-|TRBV28
CASSFDPQGSESNF
TGTGCCAGCAGTTTTGACCCCCAGGGGAGCGAGAGTAATTTC
>TRBJ2-7|-|-|TRBV12-5
CASGLSGYEQYF
TGTGCTAGTGGTTTAAGCGGCTACGAGCAGTACTTC
>TRBJ2-2|TRBD2|-|TRBV11-2
CASSLAPAGGAGELFF
TGTGCCAGCAGCTTGGCTCCAGCGGGAGGGGCCGGGGAGCTGTTTTTT
>TRBJ2-1|-|once|TRBV2
CASRGAVGAHNEQFF
TGTGCCAGCAGGGGAGCTGTGGGAGCCCACAATGAGCAGTTCTTC
>TRBJ1-4|TRBD1|-|TRBV7-2
CASRATGARHEKLFF
TGTGCCAGCAGGGCTACAGGGGCCCGCCACGAAAAACTGTTTTTT
>TRBJ2-5|-|once|TRBV28
CASSLSLGTGGPKETQYF
-
>TRBJ2-7|TRBD1|-|TRBV7-2
CASSLTGTGNYEQYF
TGTGCCAGCAGCCTAACCGGGACAGGGAATTACGAGCAGTACTTC
>TRBJ1-5|-|once|TRBV1
CTSSPPPNQPQHF
TGCACCAGCAGCCCCCCCCCAAATCAGCCCCAGCATTTT
>TRBJ2-7|TRBD2|-|TRBV28
CASSLRLAGEGEQYF
TGTGCCAGCAGTCTCCGACTAGCGGGAGAGGGCGAGCAGTACTTC
>TRBJ1-2|TRBD1|few|TRBV5-4
CASSLDRGRVGYTF
TGTGCCAGCAGCTTGGACAGGGGGCGCGTTGGCTACACCTTC
>TRBJ1-5|-|-|TRBV9
CASSDGRHSNQPQHF
TGTGCCAGCAGCGACGGACGCCATAGCAATCAGCCCCAGCATTTT
>TRBJ2-7|-|-|TRBV19
CASSIGFVGANEQYF
TGTGCCAGTAGTATAGGCTTTGTGGGGGCCAACGAGCAGTACTTC
>TRBJ2-3|-|-|TRBV9
CASSPWQGTDTQYF
TGTGCCAGCAGCCCCTGGCAGGGGACAGATACGCAGTATTTT
>TRBJ2-3|-|-|TRBV6-6
CASSALPPGTDTQYF
TGTGCCAGCAGTGCCCTTCCCCCTGGCACAGATACGCAGTATTTT
>TRBJ2-7|-|-|TRBV16
CASSLPGQRYEQYF
TGTGCCAGCAGCCTGCCCGGGCAACGCTACGAGCAGTACTTC
>TRBJ2-5|TRBD2|-|TRBV11-2
CASSLGTGLAAQETQYF
TGTGCCAGCAGCTTAGGGACCGGACTAGCGGCCCAAGAGACCCAGTACTTC
>TRBJ1-5|-|once|TRBV6-5
CASSYYWGTHQPQHF
TGTGCCAGCAGTTACTACTGGGGGACTCATCAGCCCCAGCATTTT
>TRBJ2-7|-|once|TRBV15
CATSVAGTYEQYF
TGTGCCACCAGCGTCGCCGGGACTTATGAGCAGTACTTC
>TRBJ1-6|-|-|TRBV6-5
CASRTEYNSPLHF
TGTGCCAGTCGGACCGAGTATAATTCACCCCTCCACTTT
>TRBJ2-1|-|few|TRBV7-9
CASSLGSNEQFF
TGTGCCAGCAGCTTAGGTTCCAATGAGCAGTTCTTC
>TRBJ1-6|-|-|TRBV18
CASSRRRGNSPLHF
TGTGCCAGCTCACGACGTCGGGGCAATTCACCCCTCCACTTT
>TRBJ1-3|-|-|TRBV6-1
CASRDSPFSGNTIYF
TGTGCCAGCAGAGACAGTCCCTTTTCTGGAAACACCATATATTTT
>TRBJ2-5|TRBD1|-|TRBV9
CASRGTAQETQYF
TGTGCCAGCAGGGGGACAGCTCAAGAGACCCAGTACTTC
>TRBJ1-1|-|-|TRBV28
CAATRENTEAFF
TGTGCCGCAACTCGGGAGAACACTGAAGCTTTCTTT